The clone carrying this T cell receptor beta chain showed up many times. Its antigen is undetermined. This sample stems from a study of T cells in Graves' hyperthyroidism and ophthalmopathy. Ophthalmopathy cases met thresholds of Clinical Activity Score at least 3, NOSPECS grade at least 4 and duration under 3 months. Fresh peripheral blood, around 9.3 ml of it, supplied the PBMCs. Whole-study findings and limits: A median approximately 6.8 months before onset, the model predicted ophthalmopathy.

Regions amplified from RNA transcripts were the TCR beta CDR3 regions. HTBI primers drove first-round RT-PCR of the TCR CDR3. TCRdb fed the multiplex PCR reads into MiXCR, producing one record per CDR3 protein. The data show roughly 240,000 distinct CDR3 sequences, over 20% seen once. The sequencing sample was made of blood. This TCR derives from a woman aged 40 to 55 with Graves' ophthalmopathy.

The CDR3 loop is CASSPGLAVQETQYF. CDR3 in DNA: TGTGCCAGCAGCCCGGGACTAGCGGTCCAAGAGACCCAGTACTTC. V gene TRBV3-1 combines with J gene TRBJ2-5; 11 bases line up with TRBD2. The germline V gene has CDR1 LGHDT and CDR2 YNNKEL (reference sequence). The trim removed 4 bases at V and 1 base at J, leaving 2 bases unmatched. The CDR3 totals 15 residues.